What follows are 7 T cell receptor beta chains derived from one specimen sequenced in a study of blood T cell repertoires in COVID-19. The table came from immunoSEQ multiplex PCR; TCRdb's copy has only in-frame clones and leaves some out. This sample has over 350,000 clones, with around 87% found just once. The sequenced material came from PBMCs or T cells enriched from blood (not recorded which). Receptors were obtained from a woman aged 25 to 39 with acute COVID-19.

The CDR3 protein is CASSSKFSTGLAGGLGEQFF. The CDR3 DNA is TGTGCCAGCAGCTCCAAATTCTCTACGGGACTAGCGGGGGGGCTAGGTGAGCAGTTCTTC. The chain uses TRBV7-8 and TRBJ2-1; 16 bases are shared with TRBD2. Germline loops: CDR1 SGHVS, CDR2 FQNEAQ. This CDR3 has 20 amino acids. After removal of 4 bases from V and 9 bases from J, the junction contained 18 bases not matched to a gene. Looking up the rest from reference TRBV7-8 and TRBJ2-1 gives the full variable domain: GAGVSQSPRYKVAKRGQDVALRCDPISGHVSLFWYQQALGQGPEFLTYFQNEAQLDKSGLPSDRFFAERPEGSVSTLKIQRTQQEDSAVYLCASSSKFSTGLAGGLGEQFFGPGTRLTVL.

This rearrangement joins TRBV29-1 to TRBJ1-5; D is unresolved. V lost 4 bases and J lost 7, with 11 bases in between. This CDR3 contains 12 residues. Germline V CDR1 and CDR2: SQVTM, ANQGSEA. CDR3 loop: CSVGSGEQPQHF. CDR3 nucleotide sequence: TGCAGCGTTGGGAGCGGGGAACAGCCCCAGCATTTT.

The chain carries TRBV4-1 and TRBJ2-1; 10 nucleotides line up with TRBD1. V was pared by 1 base and J by 5 bases, with 2 bases of the junction left unmatched. CDR3 size: 15 residues. Germline CDR1 and CDR2: MGHRA and YSYEKL. The CDR3 DNA is TGCGCCAGCAGCCAAGGGGACAGGGGTAACAATGAGCAGTTCTTC. Its protein is CASSQGDRGNNEQFF.

CDR3: CASSVEEEGSPLHF. The CDR3, as DNA: TGTGCCAGCAGCGTAGAAGAGGAGGGATCACCCCTCCACTTT. The chain joins TRBV9 to TRBJ1-6; D call uncertain. CDR3 length: 14 amino acids. CDR1 and CDR2 from the germline V gene are SGDLS and YYNGEE. V shed 0 bases and J shed 10 bases, with 11 bases lying between them.

This chain connects TRBV3-1 (or the pseudogene TRBV3-2) to TRBJ2-7; TRBD2 agrees at 9 bases. CDR1 and CDR2 from the germline V gene are LGHDT and YNNKEL (reference sequence). V gave up 3 bases and J gave up 5 bases; unmatched junction bases: 5. The CDR3 runs to 14 residues. The CDR3 coding sequence is TGTGCCAGCAGCCAGCGCGGGGGGGGCGACGAGCAGTACTTC. Its translation is CASSQRGGGDEQYF.

The chain joins TRBV7-9 to TRBJ2-5; possible D gene TRBD2, 5 bases. The CDR3 loop spans 15 amino acids. The V gene's germline CDR1 is SEHNR and CDR2 FQNEAQ (reference sequence). The V and J ends lost 3 bases and 2 bases respectively, with 13 bases between them. The CDR3: CASSLGASGQETQYF. Here the CDR3 DNA reads TGTGCCAGCAGCTTGGGTGCTTCGGGGCAAGAGACCCAGTACTTC.

This chain uses TRBV7-9 with TRBJ2-1, with D hard to call. The V gene lost 3 bases and the J gene lost 7 bases, with 19 bases spanning the gap. The CDR3 extends over 16 amino acids. Per germline, CDR1 SEHNR and CDR2 FQNEAQ (reference sequence). The CDR3 loop is CASSLSGFRPLNEQFF. The CDR3 nucleotides are TGTGCCAGCAGCTTGTCAGGATTTCGGCCGTTGAATGAGCAGTTCTTC.